This T cell receptor beta chain was captured by sequencing in a study of cytomegalovirus exposure and HLA in healthy donors (dated by TCRdb to about 2017). For the study in its entirety: An earlier analysis of roughly 570 of the donors reported roughly 300 Gb of sequence data and 90 million to 120 million unique TCR beta sequences obtained from roughly 170 million T cells. Approximately 300 gigabases of sequencing data and tens of millions of unique TCR sequences were included in an early release covering roughly 600 HLA-typed donors. Among the roughly 410 genotyped donors, 75% to 90% belonged to the genetic ancestry cluster associated with self-reported Caucasian donors. The study aimed to test whether cataloging public T cell receptors could reveal signatures of past pathogen exposure. The study profiled the T cell repertoires of approximately 700 subjects by immunosequencing and related them to cytomegalovirus serostatus. Besides the first cohort of around 700 subjects, a separate validation cohort made up of roughly 120 different subjects was used. The study combined high-throughput TCR immunosequencing, statistical association of individual TCRs with disease status, and machine learning to predict cytomegalovirus infection status. A later analysis re-examined previously published TCR beta repertoires from 610 or so donors and added high-resolution HLA genotyping to investigate patterns of TCR occurrence. The later analysis used no new phenotypic data to find candidate immune exposures, relying instead on TCR beta sequences and their occurrence across donors. An earlier analysis of a few hundred of the donors applied high-throughput TCR beta sequencing to assess whether each TCR beta V gene segment acted as functional or pseudogenic. Donor age, sex, ethnicity and CMV serostatus were compiled together with the repertoire data. A later genetic analysis took genome-wide SNP genotypes for about three fifths of the roughly 670 donors and used that subset as a discovery cohort. Every discovery cohort repertoire had been produced on one sequencing platform. HLA typing covered class I and class II loci at four-digit resolution. Typing coverage differed by locus: A, B, C, DRB1 and DQB1 were typed in about 629-640 donors, DQA1 in about 500, DPA1 in approximately 600, and DPB1 in just under 490. Four or five DR-DQ haplotypes were handled as single units for association and clustering because linkage in the cohort was strong. Among under 450 genotyped donors of the cohort, an average of around 240,000 unique TCR beta nucleotide sequences were sequenced per donor, about a sixth of them non-productive. General conclusions and limits of the study: Because counts were too low, 15 to 20 rarely observed V segments, including chromosome 9 orphons, were excluded from the earlier analysis of some 540 of the donors. Sequencing depth was assumed to be roughly uniform across donors in the presence/absence analyses, though that assumption may not hold. In a later analysis, around 17,000 TCR beta sequences were associated with specific HLA alleles at a false discovery rate of 0.05. The 87-base-pair reads could not distinguish some IMGT-functional V segments, including TRBV6-2 and TRBV6-3, so those segments were excluded. A later analysis found that TCR association rates varied across HLA loci, with DRB1 alleles showing the most associated TCRs and HLA-C alleles the fewest. A total of 150 to 200 TCR beta chains were listed by the study as associated with cytomegalovirus. When HLA alleles, especially DR and DQ, strongly co-occurred, TCR associations were difficult to assign to individual alleles. The only immune exposure information available for the cohort was CMV serostatus. Most TCR sequences were seen in very few donors, while some public TCRs were found in many individuals. This cohort had only TCR beta chains sequenced, and the lack of alpha or paired-chain data limited which features could be detected. In a later genetic analysis, fewer N-insertions in productive TCRs were reported among donors in an Asian-associated ancestry cluster than the roughly 700-donor mean. In an earlier analysis of under 600 of the donors, most TCR beta V segments were observed in productive rearrangements about 90% or about 30% of the time, broadly matching IMGT annotations. HLA typing was unavailable for some donors at each locus, so association tests used only the typed subset. In vitro tests confirmed that three of the cytomegalovirus-associated TCR beta chains recognize cytomegalovirus antigens. A further reported finding was that TCR beta sequences accurately predicted the HLA-A and HLA-B alleles for most subjects in the first cohort. In a later analysis, most CMV-associated TCR beta chains were found to appear HLA-restricted, with HLA associations seemingly driven largely by CMV exposure. Correlated functional status among segregating V segments might be attributable to linkage disequilibrium, but an unknown experimental factor could not be ruled out. A later genetic analysis associated a missense DCLRE1C variant with V-gene and J-gene trimming of TCR beta chains, and an independent cohort replicated the association. Cytomegalovirus status was reported to be diagnosed by the classifier with high specificity and sensitivity in both the original and validation cohorts. A group of highly shared sequence variants was considered likely to be a technical artifact of the sequencing pipeline. Compared with equally common non-associated chains, HLA-associated TCR beta chains in a later analysis were more clonally expanded and had lower generation probabilities. The authors suggested that the approach could potentially be generalized to other disease states and immunological phenotypes. According to a later analysis, parvovirus B19, influenza, CMV and Epstein-Barr virus appeared linked to several top co-occurrence clusters.

For this clone: Its antigen specificity is not known. The record has no base qualities; no much larger clone is one base away.

V ends up 3 bases short and J 7 bases short, with an unmatched junction base count of 4. For CDR1 and CDR2, the germline V gene (reference sequence) lists MNHEY and SMNVEV. Taken from cysteine to phenylalanine, the CDR3 has 15 residues. The retained sequence is limited to the CDR3, 45 bases, with the frame set at the first base. In total, 600 or so healthy bone marrow donors made up the cohort. All cohort members were sampled while nominally healthy, although unrecorded immune exposures were likely present. The donor tested CMV seropositive, placing the donor among the 250 to 350 seropositive members of the cohort. A peripheral blood sample was collected from each donor, and TCR beta sequencing was performed on peripheral blood mononuclear cells. Genomic DNA was extracted from the blood cell samples with the Qiagen DNeasy Blood Extraction Kit. Libraries were prepared through the immunoSEQ multiplex PCR assay. For the multiplex PCR, a mixture combining 60 forward primers for TCR Vbeta segments and 13 reverse primers for TCR Jbeta segments was used. The CDR3 region of rearranged TCR beta genes was amplified from genomic DNA by a multiplex PCR assay. The amplified TCR beta libraries were sequenced on the Illumina HiSeq System as 87-base-pair reads. On the study's bioinformatics: A later analysis counted about 80 million unique TCR beta chains across the 650 to 700 repertoires, and 9 million to 14 million of these chains were shared by at least two donors. Raw reads were error-corrected and collapsed into unique sequences by a nearest-neighbor algorithm in which closely related sequences were merged to remove PCR and sequencing errors. To assign V, D and J gene segments, CDR3 sequences were aligned to IMGT reference sequences. Each retained sequence needed at least a six-nucleotide match to both a V gene segment and a J gene segment. Rearrangements were classified as productive when the CDR3 lacked stop codons and remained in frame with V and J, and all other rearrangements were classified as non-productive. Following IMGT convention, CDR3 was defined as the stretch from the second conserved V-encoded cysteine to the conserved J-encoded phenylalanine. The earlier analysis of some 540 of the donors excluded any sequence lacking an unambiguous match to a single V gene segment. In an earlier analysis of 587 of the donors, V segments were called functional above 56.7% productive rearrangements and were called segregating when the between-donor standard deviation exceeded 5%. To diagnose cytomegalovirus status from the catalog of TCR beta chain sequences, a statistical classification framework was built. In a later analysis, TCR nucleotide sequences were compared against IMGT/GENE-DB human TR gene sequences so that V and J genes could be assigned. The TCRdist pipeline was used in a later analysis to assign CDR3 sequences and most-parsimonious VDJ recombination scenarios. In a later analysis, each TCR beta chain was defined by its CDR3 amino acid sequence together with its V-gene family, and reads lacking a unique V-gene family were excluded. In a later analysis, nearly 600 highly shared, low-generation-probability nucleotide sequences were removed to address suspected cross-contamination and a sequencing artifact. A later analysis calculated a clonal expansion index for each public chain from normalized within-repertoire ranks of inferred template counts. Generation probabilities in a later analysis came from a VDJ recombination model fitted to out-of-frame rearrangements, and those results were checked against IGoR. Hypergeometric tests were used in a later analysis to score TCR-TCR, TCR-HLA and TCR-CMV co-occurrence, with a repertoire-size bias correction applied to the TCR pairs. To estimate false discovery rates, a later analysis permuted the HLA or CMV assignments 20 times. A later analysis grouped co-occurring TCRs with DBSCAN, adding TCRdist sequence similarity when clustering within HLA-allele-positive subsets. For co-occurrence clustering, repertoires with fewer than 30,000 or more than 120,000 public chains were excluded, along with roughly five repertoires with anomalous nucleotide sharing. TCRdb provides this immuneACCESS table in a form limited to in-frame rearrangements. Some clones are lacking; in checked studies, under half of them reflect an unresolved V gene, and why the rest are absent is not known. Clone size and the V and J calls come from that table; the DNA yielded D and trimming. This sample holds 90,000 to 100,000 clones; approximately 69% were observed only once. Jointly, the top ten make up under 6% of the sample.

The TCR comes from a boy between 10 and 17 years old in good health and CMV-seropositive. Sequencing was carried out using PBMCs. The chain links TRBV27 with TRBJ1-6, and 9 junction bases match TRBD1. The DNA reads TGTGCCAGCAGTTTTTCGGGACAGGGAAATTCACCCCTCCACTTT. It codes for CASSFSGQGNSPLHF.